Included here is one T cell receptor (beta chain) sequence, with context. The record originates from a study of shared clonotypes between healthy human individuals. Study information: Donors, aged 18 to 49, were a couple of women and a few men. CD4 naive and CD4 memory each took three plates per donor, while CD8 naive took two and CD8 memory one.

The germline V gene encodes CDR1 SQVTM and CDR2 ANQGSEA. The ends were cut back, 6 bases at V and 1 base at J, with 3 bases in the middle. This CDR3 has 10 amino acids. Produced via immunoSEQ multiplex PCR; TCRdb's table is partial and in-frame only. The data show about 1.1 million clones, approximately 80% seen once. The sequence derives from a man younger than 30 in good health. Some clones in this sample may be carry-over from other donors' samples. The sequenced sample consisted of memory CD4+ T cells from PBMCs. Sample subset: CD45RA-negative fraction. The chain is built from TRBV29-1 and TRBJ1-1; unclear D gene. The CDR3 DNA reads TGCAGCGTAGAGAACACTGAAGCTTTCTTT. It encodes CSVENTEAFF.